This TCR beta chain came from a study of OX40 agonist ivuxolimab in advanced cancers. Study-level information: Every 2 weeks, patients got intravenous ivuxolimab at one of six dose levels (0.01-10 mg/kg). Dose-escalation patients' cancers were hepatocellular carcinoma, melanoma, renal cell or head and neck cancer.

V lost 5 bases and J 7 bases, leaving 18 bases between the germline ends. CDR3 length equals 15 residues. CDR1 and CDR2 (germline): SGHTA, FQGNSA. Points on this clone: The antigen is not known.

General study points: CD8+ T cells were the subset that, on average, had more expanded clones than CD4+. In the 0.1 to 3.0 mg/kg range, CD4+ and CD8+ blood T cells had expanded clonally by week 6.

Generated by immunoSEQ multiplex PCR, the TCRdb table keeps only in-frame clones and is missing some. The table has fewer than 85,000 clones, more than 75% seen once. The chain combines TRBV7-2 with TRBJ1-5, with D maybe TRBD1 (5 bases). The receptor comes from an adult with an advanced solid tumor such as melanoma, head and neck, liver or kidney cancer. The sequencing used CD4+ or CD8+ T cells sorted from blood, collected in a trial of the OX40 agonist ivuxolimab. Here the CDR3 reads CASSPRGGVGQPQHF. DNA of the CDR3: TGTGCCAGCAGCCCTCGGGGGGGGGTCGGGCAGCCCCAGCATTTT.